Only one count was recorded for the clone carrying this TCR beta chain. Its antigen is not identified. These data come from a study of cytomegalovirus exposure and HLA in healthy donors. Study summary: As an earlier analysis found, about 179 million T cells yielded about 120 million unique TCR beta sequences.

The study's findings and limits: Associated with cytomegalovirus, according to the listing, were around 160 TCR beta chains. As confirmed in vitro, a few CMV-associated chains were specific for CMV antigens. Later on, a genetic analysis was performed. It linked a missense variant in DCLRE1C with V- and J-gene trimming of TCR beta.

The PCR made use of 60 Vbeta and 13 Jbeta primers. Assay used: immunoSEQ multiplex PCR; TCRdb lists only in-frame clones, some missing. The top ten hold about 3.5% of the sample, which has over 130,000 clones, around 75% seen once. Sequenced: PBMCs. This clonotype was sampled from a human donor in good health.

The CDR3: CASSLGTSEFSYNEQFF. The CDR3 region has the DNA TGTGCCAGCAGCTTAGGGACTAGCGAGTTTTCCTACAATGAGCAGTTCTTC. This chain uses TRBV7-6 with TRBJ2-1; TRBD2 matches 9 bases. After removal of 1 base from V and 1 base from J, the junction contained 5 bases not matched to a gene. CDR1 is SGHVS and CDR2 is FNYEAQ in the germline V gene. The CDR3 is 17 residues long.